This T cell receptor beta chain was obtained from a study of Graves' ophthalmopathy and Graves' hyperthyroidism. The overall study: Researchers obtained peripheral blood at initial diagnosis, before any treatment had begun. Study-wide findings and caveats: Blood also carried most expanded thyroid clonotypes exceeding 0.001 frequency. Ophthalmopathy progression prediction by the model yielded a sensitivity of approximately 68% and a specificity of under 80%.

This clonotype was counted a few times. What it binds is unknown. V was trimmed by 0 bases and J by 7 bases, leaving 15 bases between them. The length of the CDR3 is 15 residues. The germline V gene encodes CDR1 DFQATT and CDR2 SNEGSKA (reference sequence). Beta-chain TCR CDR3 regions were amplified from RNA transcripts. After a first-round RT-PCR with HTBI primers, a second-round multiplex PCR was run. MiXCR, run by TCRdb on the multiplex PCR reads, gives a single entry per CDR3 protein. Altogether about 240,000 distinct CDR3 sequences are present, 45% to 55% being singletons, with the ten largest covering roughly 50%. Excluded: other autoimmune disease, uncontrolled infection, pregnancy or lactation.

The TCR was taken from an adult man with Graves' ophthalmopathy. The sample taken for sequencing was peripheral blood. This chain joins TRBV20-1 and TRBJ1-4; no firm D call. CDR3 sequence (DNA): TGCAGTGCTAGAGATGGGCATGGGATTGGTGAAAAACTGTTTTTT. As protein: CSARDGHGIGEKLFF.